This record looks at one T cell receptor beta chain sequence and its context. This sample was included in a study of blood T cell repertoires in COVID-19. For the study at large: COVID-19 samples, acute and convalescent, were from the United States, Italy and Spain. T cells, B-cell-depleted T cells, or PBMCs supplied cDNA or gDNA.

Sequencing was performed with immunoSEQ multiplex PCR; in TCRdb, only in-frame clones are kept and a portion is missing. In the table there are more than 80,000 clones, 87% of which are singletons. CDR3 size: 13 residues. V was cut by 1 base and J by 2 bases, with 5 bases left in between. A Seattle source enrolled patients during active infection and followed them longitudinally. Sequences were obtained from peripheral blood. The V gene is TRBV12-3 or TRBV12-4, the J gene TRBJ1-1; D is unresolved. The TCR comes from a woman in her sixties or seventies with COVID-19, enrolled during active disease. The CDR3 sequence: CASSLGQNTEAFF. Written as DNA, the CDR3 is TGTGCCAGCAGTTTAGGACAAAACACTGAAGCTTTCTTT.